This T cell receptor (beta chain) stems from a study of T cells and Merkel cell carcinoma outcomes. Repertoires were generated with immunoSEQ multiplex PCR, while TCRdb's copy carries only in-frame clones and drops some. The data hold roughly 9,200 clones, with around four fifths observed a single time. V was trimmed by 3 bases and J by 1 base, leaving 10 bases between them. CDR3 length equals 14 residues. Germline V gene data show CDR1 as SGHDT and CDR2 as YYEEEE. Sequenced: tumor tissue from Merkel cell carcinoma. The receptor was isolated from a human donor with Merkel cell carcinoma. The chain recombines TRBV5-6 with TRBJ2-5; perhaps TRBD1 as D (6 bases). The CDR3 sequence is CASSSTGFQETQYF. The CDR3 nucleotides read TGTGCCAGCAGCTCCACAGGGTTCCAAGAGACCCAGTACTTC.